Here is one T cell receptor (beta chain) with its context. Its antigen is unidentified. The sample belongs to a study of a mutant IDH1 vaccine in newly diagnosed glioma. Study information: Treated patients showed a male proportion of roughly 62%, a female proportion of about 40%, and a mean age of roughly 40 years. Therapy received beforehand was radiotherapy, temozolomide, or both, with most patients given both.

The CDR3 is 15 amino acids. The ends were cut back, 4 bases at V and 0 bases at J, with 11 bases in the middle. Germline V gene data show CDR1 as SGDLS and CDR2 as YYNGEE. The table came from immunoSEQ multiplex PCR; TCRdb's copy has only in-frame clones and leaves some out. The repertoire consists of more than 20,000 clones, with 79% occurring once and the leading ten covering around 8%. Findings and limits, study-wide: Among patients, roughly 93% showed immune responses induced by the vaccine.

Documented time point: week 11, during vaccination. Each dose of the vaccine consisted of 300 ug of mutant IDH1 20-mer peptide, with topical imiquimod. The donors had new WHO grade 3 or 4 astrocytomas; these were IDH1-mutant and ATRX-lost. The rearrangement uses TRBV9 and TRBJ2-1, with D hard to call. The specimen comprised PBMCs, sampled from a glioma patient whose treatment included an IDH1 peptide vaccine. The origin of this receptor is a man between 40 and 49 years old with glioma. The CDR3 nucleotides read TGTGCCAGCAGCATGGACGGAGCCTCCTACAATGAGCAGTTCTTC. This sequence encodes CASSMDGASYNEQFF.